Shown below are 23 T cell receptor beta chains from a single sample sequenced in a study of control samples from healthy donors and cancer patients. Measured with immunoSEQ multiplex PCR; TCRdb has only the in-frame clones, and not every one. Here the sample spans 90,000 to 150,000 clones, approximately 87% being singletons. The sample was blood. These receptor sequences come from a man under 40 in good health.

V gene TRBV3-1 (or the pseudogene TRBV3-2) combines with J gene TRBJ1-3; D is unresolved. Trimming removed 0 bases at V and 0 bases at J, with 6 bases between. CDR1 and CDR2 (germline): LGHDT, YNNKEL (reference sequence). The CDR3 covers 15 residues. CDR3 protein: CASSQELVSGNTIYF. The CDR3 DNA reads TGTGCCAGCAGCCAAGAATTAGTCTCTGGAAACACCATATATTTT.

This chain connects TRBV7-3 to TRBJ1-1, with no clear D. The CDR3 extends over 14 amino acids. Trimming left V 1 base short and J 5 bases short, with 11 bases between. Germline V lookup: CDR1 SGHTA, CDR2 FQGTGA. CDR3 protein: CASSLRGAQTEAFF. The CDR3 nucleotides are TGTGCCAGCAGCTTAAGGGGAGCTCAGACTGAAGCTTTCTTT. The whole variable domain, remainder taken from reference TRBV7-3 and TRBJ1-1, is GAGVSQTPSNKVTEKGKYVELRCDPISGHTALYWYRQSLGQGPEFLIYFQGTGAADDSGLPNDRFFAVRPEGSVSTLKIQRTERGDSAVYLCASSLRGAQTEAFFGQGTRLTVV.

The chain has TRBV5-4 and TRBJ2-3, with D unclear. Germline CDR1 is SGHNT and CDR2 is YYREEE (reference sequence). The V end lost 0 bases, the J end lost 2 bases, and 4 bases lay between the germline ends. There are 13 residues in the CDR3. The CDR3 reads CASSLGATDTQYF. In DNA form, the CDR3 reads TGTGCCAGCAGCTTGGGAGCCACAGATACGCAGTATTTT.

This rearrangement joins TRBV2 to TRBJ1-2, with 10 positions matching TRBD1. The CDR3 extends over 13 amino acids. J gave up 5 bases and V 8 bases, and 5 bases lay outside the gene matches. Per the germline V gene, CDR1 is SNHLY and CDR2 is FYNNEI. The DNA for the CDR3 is TGTGCCAGCTCCGGGACAGGGGATTATGGCTACACCTTC. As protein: CASSGTGDYGYTF.

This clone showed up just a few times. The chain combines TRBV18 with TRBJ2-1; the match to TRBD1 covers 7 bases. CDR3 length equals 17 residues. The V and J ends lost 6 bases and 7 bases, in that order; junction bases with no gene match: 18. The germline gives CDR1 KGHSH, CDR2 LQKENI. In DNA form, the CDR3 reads TGTGCCAGCTCCCTCTTGATTGGGCAGGGGGTGAGGAATGAGCAGTTCTTC. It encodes CASSLLIGQGVRNEQFF. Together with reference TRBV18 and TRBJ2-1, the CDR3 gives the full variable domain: NAGVMQNPRHLVRRRGQEARLRCSPMKGHSHVYWYRQLPEEGLKFMVYLQKENIIDESGMPKERFSAEFPKEGPSILRIQQVVRGDSAAYFCASSLLIGQGVRNEQFFGPGTRLTVL.

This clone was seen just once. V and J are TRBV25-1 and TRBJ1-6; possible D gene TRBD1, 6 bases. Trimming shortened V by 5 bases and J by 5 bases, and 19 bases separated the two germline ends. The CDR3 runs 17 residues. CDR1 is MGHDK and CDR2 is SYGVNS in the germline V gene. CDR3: CASSSIRGPTHNSPLHF. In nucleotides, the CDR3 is TGTGCCAGCAGTTCAATCAGGGGCCCCACTCATAATTCACCCCTCCACTTT.

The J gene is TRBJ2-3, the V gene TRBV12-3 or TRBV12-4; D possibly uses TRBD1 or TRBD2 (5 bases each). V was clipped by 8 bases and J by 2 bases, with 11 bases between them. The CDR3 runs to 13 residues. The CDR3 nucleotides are TGTGCCAGCCGTGAGGGGACCACAGATACGCAGTATTTT. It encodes CASREGTTDTQYF.

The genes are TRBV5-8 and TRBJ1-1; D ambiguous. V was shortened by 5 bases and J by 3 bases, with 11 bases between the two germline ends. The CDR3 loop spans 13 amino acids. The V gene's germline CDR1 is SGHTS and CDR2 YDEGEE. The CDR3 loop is CASSFSLDTEAFF. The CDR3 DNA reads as TGTGCCAGCAGTTTTTCACTGGACACTGAAGCTTTCTTT. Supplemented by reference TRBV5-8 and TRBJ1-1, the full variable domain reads EAGVTQSPTHLIKTRGQQATLRCSPISGHTSVYWYQQALGLGLQFLLWYDEGEERNRGNFPPRFSGRQFPNYSSELNVNALELEDSALYLCASSFSLDTEAFFGQGTRLTVV.

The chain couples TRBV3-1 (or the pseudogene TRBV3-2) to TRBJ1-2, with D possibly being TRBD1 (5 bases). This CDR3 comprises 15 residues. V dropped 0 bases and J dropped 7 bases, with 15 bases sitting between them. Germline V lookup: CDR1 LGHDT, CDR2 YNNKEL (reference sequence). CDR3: CASSQDPGTPVGYTF. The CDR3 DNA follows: TGTGCCAGCAGCCAAGATCCCGGGACTCCGGTTGGCTACACCTTC.

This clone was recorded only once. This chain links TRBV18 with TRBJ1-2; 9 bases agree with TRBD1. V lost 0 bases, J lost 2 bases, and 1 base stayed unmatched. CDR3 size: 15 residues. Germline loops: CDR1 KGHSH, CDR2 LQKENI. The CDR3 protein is CASSPPGQGNYGYTF. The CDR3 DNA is TGTGCCAGCTCACCACCGGGACAGGGCAACTATGGCTACACCTTC. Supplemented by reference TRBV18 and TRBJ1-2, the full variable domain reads NAGVMQNPRHLVRRRGQEARLRCSPMKGHSHVYWYRQLPEEGLKFMVYLQKENIIDESGMPKERFSAEFPKEGPSILRIQQVVRGDSAAYFCASSPPGQGNYGYTFGSGTRLTVV.

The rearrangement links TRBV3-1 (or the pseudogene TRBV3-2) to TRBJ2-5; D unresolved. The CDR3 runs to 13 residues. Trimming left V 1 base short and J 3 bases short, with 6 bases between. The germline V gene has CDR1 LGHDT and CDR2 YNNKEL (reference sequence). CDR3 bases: TGTGCCAGCAGCCAAGTAGGCAAAGAGACCCAGTACTTC. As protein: CASSQVGKETQYF.

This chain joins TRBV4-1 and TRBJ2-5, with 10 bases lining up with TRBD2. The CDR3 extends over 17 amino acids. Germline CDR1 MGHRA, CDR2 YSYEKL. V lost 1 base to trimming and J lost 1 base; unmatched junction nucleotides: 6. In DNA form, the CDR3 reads TGCGCCAGCAGCCAAGGAAGTATAGCGGGGGGCCAAGAGACCCAGTACTTC. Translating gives CASSQGSIAGGQETQYF.

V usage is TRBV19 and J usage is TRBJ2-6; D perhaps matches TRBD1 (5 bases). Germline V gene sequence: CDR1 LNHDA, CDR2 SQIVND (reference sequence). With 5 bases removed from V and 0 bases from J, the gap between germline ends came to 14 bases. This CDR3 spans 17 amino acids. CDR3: CASSALDTPSGANVLTF. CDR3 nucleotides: TGTGCCAGTAGTGCCCTGGACACACCCTCTGGGGCCAACGTCCTGACTTTC.

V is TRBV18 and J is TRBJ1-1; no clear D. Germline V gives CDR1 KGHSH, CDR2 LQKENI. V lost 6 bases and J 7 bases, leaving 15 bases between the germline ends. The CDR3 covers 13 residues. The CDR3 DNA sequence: TGTGCCAGCTCCCGGTCGAACACCATTGAAGCTTTCTTT. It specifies CASSRSNTIEAFF.

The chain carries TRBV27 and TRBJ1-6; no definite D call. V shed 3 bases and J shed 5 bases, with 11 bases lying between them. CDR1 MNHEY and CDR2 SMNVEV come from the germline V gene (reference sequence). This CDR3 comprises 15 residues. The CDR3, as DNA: TGTGCCAGCAGTTTGATGGGATCGAATAATTCACCCCTCCACTTT. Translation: CASSLMGSNNSPLHF.

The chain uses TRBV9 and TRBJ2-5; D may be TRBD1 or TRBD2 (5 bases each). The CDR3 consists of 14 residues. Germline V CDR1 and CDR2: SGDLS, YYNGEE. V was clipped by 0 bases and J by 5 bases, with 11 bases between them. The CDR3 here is CASSVGWGMETQYF. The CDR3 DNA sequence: TGTGCCAGCAGCGTAGGGTGGGGGATGGAGACCCAGTACTTC.

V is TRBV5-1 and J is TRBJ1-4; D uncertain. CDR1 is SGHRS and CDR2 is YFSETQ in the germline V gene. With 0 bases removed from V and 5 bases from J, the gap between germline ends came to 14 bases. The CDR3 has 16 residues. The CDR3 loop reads CASSLGGRVQNEKLFF. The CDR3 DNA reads TGCGCCAGCAGCTTGGGTGGACGGGTTCAAAATGAAAAACTGTTTTTT.

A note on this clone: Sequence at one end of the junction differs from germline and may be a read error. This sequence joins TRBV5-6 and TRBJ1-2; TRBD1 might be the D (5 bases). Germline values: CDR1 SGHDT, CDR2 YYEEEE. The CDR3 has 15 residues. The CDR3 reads CASSLGERGNYGYTF. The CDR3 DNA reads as TGTGCTAGCAGCCTGGGAGAGAGGGGAAACTATGGCTACACCTTC.

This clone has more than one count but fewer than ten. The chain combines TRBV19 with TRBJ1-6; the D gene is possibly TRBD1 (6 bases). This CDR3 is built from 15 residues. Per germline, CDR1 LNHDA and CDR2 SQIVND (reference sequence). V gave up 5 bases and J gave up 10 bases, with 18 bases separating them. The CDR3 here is CASSSRGGNESPLHF. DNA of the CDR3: TGTGCCAGTAGTTCTAGGGGGGGGAATGAATCACCCCTCCACTTT.

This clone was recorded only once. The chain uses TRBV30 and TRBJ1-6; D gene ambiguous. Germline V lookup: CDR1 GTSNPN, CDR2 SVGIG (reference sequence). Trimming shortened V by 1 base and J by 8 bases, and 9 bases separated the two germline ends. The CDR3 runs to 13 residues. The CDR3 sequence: CAWSGAEYSPLHF. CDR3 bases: TGTGCCTGGAGTGGCGCCGAGTATTCACCCCTCCACTTT.

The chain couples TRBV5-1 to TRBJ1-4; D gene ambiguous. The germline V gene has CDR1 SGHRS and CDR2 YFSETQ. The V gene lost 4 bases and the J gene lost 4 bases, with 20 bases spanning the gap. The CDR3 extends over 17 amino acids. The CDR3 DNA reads TGCGCCAGCAGCCCTTGGGATGTCCGCGATGGTAATGAAAAACTGTTTTTT. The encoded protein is CASSPWDVRDGNEKLFF. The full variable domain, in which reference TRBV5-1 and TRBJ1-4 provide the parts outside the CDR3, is KAGVTQTPRYLIKTRGQQVTLSCSPISGHRSVSWYQQTPGQGLQFLFEYFSETQRNKGNFPGRFSGRQFSNSRSEMNVSTLELGDSALYLCASSPWDVRDGNEKLFFGSGTQLSVL.

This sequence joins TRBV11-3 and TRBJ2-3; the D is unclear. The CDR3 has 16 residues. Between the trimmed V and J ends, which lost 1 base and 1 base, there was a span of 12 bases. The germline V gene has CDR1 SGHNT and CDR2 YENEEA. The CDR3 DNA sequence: TGTGCCAGCAGCTTAGGGACCTTTGGCGGCACAGATACGCAGTATTTT. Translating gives CASSLGTFGGTDTQYF.

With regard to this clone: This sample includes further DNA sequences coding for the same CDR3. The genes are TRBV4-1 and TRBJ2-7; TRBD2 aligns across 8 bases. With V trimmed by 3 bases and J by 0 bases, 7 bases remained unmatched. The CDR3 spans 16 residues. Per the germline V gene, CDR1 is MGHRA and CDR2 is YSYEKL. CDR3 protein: CASSHRSGGSSYEQYF. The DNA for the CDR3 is TGCGCCAGCAGCCATAGGAGCGGGGGAAGCTCCTACGAGCAGTACTTC.